The 5 T cell receptor beta chains given below trace back to one sample, sequenced in a study of cytotoxic CD8 clonotypes in ibrutinib-treated CLL. TCRdb's table, derived via immunoSEQ multiplex PCR, lists solely in-frame clones and lacks some. The sample yields some 200,000 clones, over 55% seen once. The sample here was PBMCs, taken after 24 months of ibrutinib treatment. Receptors were obtained from a human donor with chronic lymphocytic leukemia.

This chain joins TRBV18 and TRBJ1-4; 8 nucleotides match TRBD1. The J segment lost 4 bases and the V segment lost 3 bases, leaving 4 bases of the junction unmatched. CDR3 length: 15 amino acids. Germline CDR1 KGHSH, CDR2 LQKENI. As DNA, the CDR3 is TGTGCCAGCTCACCCAGGGACAGGATTAATGAAAAACTGTTTTTT. It yields the protein CASSPRDRINEKLFF.

The CDR3 loop is CASSYPWETQYF. The CDR3 DNA sequence: TGCGCCAGCAGCTACCCCTGGGAGACCCAGTACTTC. J is TRBJ2-5 and V is TRBV5-1; D call uncertain. The V gene's germline CDR1 is SGHRS and CDR2 YFSETQ. The CDR3 loop spans 12 amino acids. V was cut by 3 bases and J by 5 bases, with 8 bases left in between.

V gene TRBV4-3 combines with J gene TRBJ2-3; D possibly corresponds to TRBD1 (6 bases). Trimming removed 3 bases at V and 7 bases at J, with 14 bases between. CDR1 LGHNA and CDR2 YSLEER come from the germline V gene. This CDR3 spans 14 amino acids. CDR3 sequence: CASSQSRGVNTQYF. The CDR3 DNA sequence: TGCGCCAGCAGCCAGTCCAGGGGCGTGAATACGCAGTATTTT.

The J gene is TRBJ2-3, the V gene TRBV4-1; D may be TRBD2 (6 bases). The CDR3 extends over 15 amino acids. Looked up from germline, CDR1 is MGHRA and CDR2 is YSYEKL. V was cut by 2 bases and J by 1 base, with 10 bases left in between. CDR3 in DNA: TGCGCCAGCAGCCAACTTTCGGGGGGCACAGATACGCAGTATTTT. Residues: CASSQLSGGTDTQYF.

The V gene is TRBV11-3, the J gene TRBJ2-5; D tentatively reads TRBD1 or TRBD2 (5 bases each). CDR1 and CDR2 from the germline V gene are SGHNT and YENEEA. Trimming took 5 bases from V and 2 from J, leaving 9 bases between them. CDR3 size: 13 residues. Here the CDR3 DNA reads TGTGCCAGCAGCCCGGGGCAGCAAGAGACCCAGTACTTC. This encodes CASSPGQQETQYF.